A single sample gave rise to the 15 T cell receptor beta chains below, sequenced in a study of blood T cell repertoires in COVID-19. TCRdb keeps only in-frame clones here, not all; method: immunoSEQ multiplex PCR. The sample records roughly 170,000 clones, about 85% being singletons. Input material: peripheral blood. The receptors were gathered from a woman aged 50 to 60 with COVID-19, enrolled during active disease.

The CDR3 sequence is CASSPGQGTDTQYF. In DNA form, the CDR3 reads TGTGCCAGCAGCCCCGGACAGGGAACAGATACGCAGTATTTT. The J gene is TRBJ2-3, the V gene TRBV3-1 (or the pseudogene TRBV3-2); TRBD1 agrees at 8 bases. There are 14 residues in the CDR3. Germline assignment: CDR1 LGHDT and CDR2 YNNKEL (reference sequence). The trim removed 4 bases at V and 3 bases at J, leaving 3 bases unmatched.

The V and J genes are TRBV9 and TRBJ1-6, with 9 bases aligning to TRBD1. This CDR3 has 15 amino acids. Germline CDR1 is SGDLS and CDR2 is YYNGEE. With 0 bases clipped from V and 14 bases from J, the junction kept 9 bases outside the gene matches. CDR3: CASSVGPGTGHSLHF. Here the CDR3 DNA reads TGTGCCAGCAGCGTAGGCCCAGGGACAGGGCACTCCCTCCACTTT.

This clone was detected only a few times. The gene calls are TRBV12-3 or TRBV12-4 and TRBJ2-5; 12 bases agree with TRBD2. V was clipped by 5 bases and J by 9 bases; unmatched bases: 4. This CDR3 region has 13 residues. The CDR3 protein is CASSASGGAAQYF. The CDR3 region has the DNA TGTGCCAGCAGTGCTAGCGGGGGGGCGGCCCAGTACTTC.

This clone was picked up one time. The chain combines TRBV7-2 with TRBJ1-2; D remains unclear. This CDR3 region has 13 residues. V was clipped by 1 base and J by 4 bases, with 7 bases between them. CDR1 and CDR2 from the germline V gene are SGHTA and FQGNSA. CDR3 nucleotide sequence: TGTGCCAGCAGCTTAGGCCAGGTCTATGGCTACACCTTC. Translated: CASSLGQVYGYTF.

The V and J genes are TRBV6-5 and TRBJ1-2, with 9 positions matching TRBD1. Per germline, CDR1 MNHEY and CDR2 SVGAGI. This CDR3 has 14 residues. J gave up 4 bases and V 6 bases, and 6 bases lay outside the gene matches. The CDR3 region has the DNA TGTGCCAGCAGACTGAGGGACAGGGTCTATGGCTACACCTTC. The encoded protein is CASRLRDRVYGYTF.

In nucleotides, the CDR3 is TGTGCCAGCAGCCTCCTAGCGGTGAGCACAGATACGCAGTATTTT. Its translation is CASSLLAVSTDTQYF. The chain uses TRBV14 and TRBJ2-3; 7 bases agree with TRBD2. J was trimmed by 0 bases and V by 4 bases; bases with no gene match: 4. The length of the CDR3 is 15 residues. From germline, CDR1 is SGHDN and CDR2 FVKESK.

The rearrangement joins TRBV18 to TRBJ2-2; a weak D match, TRBD2 (7 bases). In germline, CDR1 is KGHSH, CDR2 LQKENI. V was cut by 2 bases and J by 0 bases, with 16 bases left in between. This CDR3 is 18 amino acids long. CDR3 DNA sequence: TGTGCCAGCTCACCAGGGGAGGGACAAAGAACGAACACCGGGGAGCTGTTTTTT. It is translated as CASSPGEGQRTNTGELFF.

This clone was detected only once. The chain uses TRBV7-6 and TRBJ2-2; D is possibly TRBD2 (7 bases). Germline values: CDR1 SGHVS, CDR2 FNYEAQ. Trimming removed 1 base at V and 6 bases at J, with 12 bases between. The length of the CDR3 is 15 residues. The CDR3 DNA reads as TGTGCCAGCAGCTTAGGGGGGGGCCTGGCCGGGGAGCTGTTTTTT. Translation: CASSLGGGLAGELFF.

The V call is TRBV3-1 (or the pseudogene TRBV3-2), the J call TRBJ1-2; 7 nucleotides agree with TRBD1. From germline, CDR1 is LGHDT and CDR2 YNNKEL (reference sequence). This CDR3 is 15 amino acids long. The junction had 9 bases not matched to a gene; V was cut back by 4 bases and J by 4 bases. The CDR3 DNA reads as TGTGCCAGCAGCCCCTTACAGGGGTCTCCCTATGGCTACACCTTC. Translation gives CASSPLQGSPYGYTF.

The rearrangement uses TRBV5-1 and TRBJ1-1; 9 bases fit TRBD1. V lost 0 bases to trimming and J lost 5 bases; unmatched junction nucleotides: 20. The CDR3 sequence is 20 residues long. The germline V gene encodes CDR1 SGHRS and CDR2 YFSETQ. The CDR3: CASSLGPRGTGRARETEAFF. The CDR3 nucleotides read TGCGCCAGCAGCTTGGGGCCCCGCGGGACAGGGAGGGCCCGAGAAACTGAAGCTTTCTTT.

The table lists this clone with a count of one. The chain carries TRBV19 and TRBJ1-4, with D possibly matching TRBD1 (6 bases). Germline V gives CDR1 LNHDA, CDR2 SQIVND (reference sequence). The CDR3 is 14 amino acids. Trimming removed 5 bases from V and 7 bases from J, with 14 bases in between. The CDR3: CASSWTEVSEKLFF. CDR3 bases: TGTGCCAGTAGTTGGACAGAAGTATCTGAAAAACTGTTTTTT.

The V and J genes are TRBV24-1 and TRBJ1-3, with TRBD1 identical over 10 bases. The trim removed 9 bases at V and 8 bases at J, leaving 3 bases unmatched. Looked up from germline, CDR1 is KGHDR and CDR2 is SFDVKD. The CDR3 length is 12 residues. As DNA, the CDR3 is TGTGCCACCCGGGACAGGGGAGACACCATATATTTT. Its translation is CATRDRGDTIYF.

The chain is built from TRBV10-3 and TRBJ1-2; weak D call: TRBD1 (5 bases). The length of the CDR3 is 16 residues. The germline V gene encodes CDR1 ENHRY and CDR2 SYGVKD. The V end was cut by 4 bases, the J end by 2 bases, with 17 bases between. The DNA for the CDR3 is TGTGCCATCAGTGTCGCACACACGACAGAAAACTATGGCTACACCTTC. Translated, it gives CAISVAHTTENYGYTF.

The chain employs TRBV18 and TRBJ1-1, with 9 bases identical to TRBD1. The CDR3 is made up of 13 amino acids. Germline-derived CDR1 and CDR2 are KGHSH and LQKENI. Trimming at V came to 3 bases and at J to 11 bases, leaving 7 bases not matched to a gene. For the CDR3, the DNA is TGTGCCAGCTCACCTCGGGACAGGGAGAGTGCTTTCTTT. Its protein product is CASSPRDRESAFF.

The chain combines TRBV18 with TRBJ2-3; 10 bases align to TRBD2. The germline CDR1 and CDR2 sequences are KGHSH and LQKENI. Germline trimming cut 4 bases from V and 1 base from J; bases unmatched to any gene: 2. CDR3 length: 15 amino acids. CDR3 loop: CASSLGTSGTDTQYF. CDR3 bases: TGTGCCAGCTCACTCGGGACTAGCGGCACAGATACGCAGTATTTT.